The rows below give T cell receptor beta chains drawn from one sample of a study of T cells after yellow fever vaccination. Each CDR3 protein gets one entry after TCRdb re-called the 5' RACE reads with MiXCR. The sample carries some 150,000 distinct CDR3 sequences, approximately 11% recorded once. The material sequenced was CD8+ T cells sorted from PBMCs, taken 15 days after the yellow fever booster vaccination. These receptors all come from a man between 18 and 35 years old who received the YFV17D yellow fever vaccine. The CDR3 runs from the conserved cysteine through the conserved F or W. Fields, in order: clone size, D gene, V gene, J gene, CDR3 protein, CDR3 DNA. The D gene is left open where the match is weak. Not every row has a clone size; where given, it reads once, few, many or a size class.

clone size: -; D gene: -; V gene: TRBV6-5; J gene: TRBJ2-7; CDR3 protein: CASSYEQGGDEQYF; CDR3 DNA: TGTGCCAGCAGTTACGAGCAGGGGGGGGACGAGCAGTACTTC
clone size: few; D gene: -; V gene: TRBV28; J gene: TRBJ2-3; CDR3 protein: CASVVTGTDTQYF; CDR3 DNA: TGTGCCAGCGTCGTCACCGGCACAGATACGCAGTATTTT
clone size: few; D gene: -; V gene: TRBV15; J gene: TRBJ2-7; CDR3 protein: CATSFQTGSSYEQYF; CDR3 DNA: TGTGCCACCAGCTTCCAGACGGGAAGCTCCTACGAGCAGTACTTC
clone size: -; D gene: -; V gene: TRBV5-1; J gene: TRBJ1-1; CDR3 protein: CASSLPRTADEAFF; CDR3 DNA: TGCGCCAGCAGCTTGCCTCGGACAGCCGATGAAGCTTTCTTT
clone size: -; D gene: TRBD1; V gene: TRBV9; J gene: TRBJ1-4; CDR3 protein: CASSEQGAVNEKLFF; CDR3 DNA: TGTGCCAGCAGCGAACAGGGGGCGGTAAATGAAAAACTGTTTTTT
clone size: -; D gene: -; V gene: TRBV4-3; J gene: TRBJ2-1; CDR3 protein: CASSHRTGLSSYNEQFF; CDR3 DNA: TGCGCCAGCAGCCACCGCACGGGACTCAGCTCCTACAATGAGCAGTTCTTC
clone size: -; D gene: -; V gene: TRBV4-3; J gene: TRBJ2-3; CDR3 protein: CASSPQGILTDTQYF; CDR3 DNA: TGCGCCAGCAGTCCACAGGGTATCCTCACAGATACGCAGTATTTT
clone size: -; D gene: TRBD1; V gene: TRBV7-6; J gene: TRBJ1-1; CDR3 protein: CASSPQGAMNTEAFF; CDR3 DNA: TGTGCCAGCAGCCCACAGGGGGCGATGAACACTGAAGCTTTCTTT
clone size: -; D gene: -; V gene: TRBV29-1; J gene: TRBJ1-1; CDR3 protein: CSVETGQGEAFF; CDR3 DNA: TGCAGCGTTGAAACGGGGCAGGGTGAAGCTTTCTTT
clone size: few; D gene: -; V gene: TRBV6-5; J gene: TRBJ1-5; CDR3 protein: CASRPRVGYSNQPQHF; CDR3 DNA: TGTGCCAGCAGACCCCGGGTAGGATATAGCAATCAGCCCCAGCATTTT
clone size: few; D gene: TRBD1; V gene: TRBV7-9; J gene: TRBJ2-1; CDR3 protein: CASSPPTGEVHNEQFF; CDR3 DNA: TGTGCCAGCAGCCCACCGACAGGGGAGGTCCACAATGAGCAGTTCTTC
clone size: many; D gene: TRBD1; V gene: TRBV7-6; J gene: TRBJ1-5; CDR3 protein: CASSFPGQNNQPQHF; CDR3 DNA: TGTGCCAGCAGCTTCCCGGGACAGAACAATCAGCCCCAGCATTTT
clone size: -; D gene: -; V gene: TRBV12-3/TRBV12-4; J gene: TRBJ2-3; CDR3 protein: CASSLPDTQYF; CDR3 DNA: TGTGCCAGCAGTTTGCCGGATACGCAGTATTTT
clone size: -; D gene: -; V gene: TRBV19; J gene: TRBJ1-1; CDR3 protein: CASQGYEAFF; CDR3 DNA: TGTGCCAGTCAGGGTTATGAAGCTTTCTTT
clone size: few; D gene: -; V gene: TRBV11-2; J gene: TRBJ2-3; CDR3 protein: CASTRGPSDTQYF; CDR3 DNA: TGTGCCAGCACCCGGGGGCCCTCAGATACGCAGTATTTT
clone size: -; D gene: TRBD2; V gene: TRBV2; J gene: TRBJ2-5; CDR3 protein: CASSVGAGGAETQYF; CDR3 DNA: TGTGCCAGCAGTGTCGGAGCGGGGGGAGCAGAGACCCAGTACTTC
clone size: few; D gene: -; V gene: TRBV18; J gene: TRBJ1-5; CDR3 protein: CASSPDRSNQPQHF; CDR3 DNA: TGTGCCAGCTCACCAGACAGGTCCAATCAGCCCCAGCATTTT
clone size: few; D gene: -; V gene: TRBV6-6; J gene: TRBJ1-1; CDR3 protein: CASSPTGINTEAFF; CDR3 DNA: TGTGCCAGCAGTCCCACAGGGATCAACACTGAAGCTTTCTTT
clone size: many; D gene: -; V gene: TRBV4-2; J gene: TRBJ2-2; CDR3 protein: CASSQDKLSGTGELFF; CDR3 DNA: TGTGCCAGCAGCCAAGATAAGCTCTCCGGGACCGGGGAGCTGTTTTTT
clone size: -; D gene: -; V gene: TRBV3-1; J gene: TRBJ2-1; CDR3 protein: CASSQGAEVYNEQFF; CDR3 DNA: TGTGCCAGCAGCCAAGGAGCGGAGGTCTACAATGAGCAGTTCTTC
clone size: many; D gene: -; V gene: TRBV12-3/TRBV12-4; J gene: TRBJ1-3; CDR3 protein: CASDRRNPGNTIYF; CDR3 DNA: TGTGCCAGCGACAGGAGAAACCCTGGAAACACCATATATTTT
clone size: -; D gene: -; V gene: TRBV5-6; J gene: TRBJ1-1; CDR3 protein: CASSSASQNTEAFF; CDR3 DNA: TGTGCCAGCAGCTCTGCCTCGCAGAACACTGAAGCTTTCTTT
clone size: -; D gene: -; V gene: TRBV7-9; J gene: TRBJ2-5; CDR3 protein: CASRLEKTQYF; CDR3 DNA: TGTGCCAGCAGACTAGAGAAGACCCAGTACTTC
clone size: few; D gene: -; V gene: TRBV10-3; J gene: TRBJ2-2; CDR3 protein: CAISGNPGPPVPHTGELFF; CDR3 DNA: TGTGCCATCAGTGGTAATCCGGGACCTCCGGTCCCCCACACCGGGGAGCTGTTTTTT
clone size: many; D gene: -; V gene: TRBV7-3; J gene: TRBJ1-1; CDR3 protein: CASSLSVASEGEAFF; CDR3 DNA: TGTGCCAGCAGCTTAAGTGTGGCATCAGAAGGTGAAGCTTTCTTT
clone size: few; D gene: -; V gene: TRBV5-6; J gene: TRBJ2-5; CDR3 protein: CASSPFRGGMYF; CDR3 DNA: TGTGCCAGCAGTCCCTTTCGCGGAGGAATGTACTTC
clone size: few; D gene: TRBD1; V gene: TRBV4-3; J gene: TRBJ1-1; CDR3 protein: CASSRAGGTGTEAFF; CDR3 DNA: TGCGCCAGCAGCCGGGCAGGGGGGACCGGCACTGAAGCTTTCTTT
clone size: -; D gene: -; V gene: TRBV6-6; J gene: TRBJ2-6; CDR3 protein: CASSYGLTFPGANVLTF; CDR3 DNA: TGTGCCAGCAGTTACGGTCTCACCTTTCCTGGGGCCAACGTCCTGACTTTC
clone size: few; D gene: -; V gene: TRBV9; J gene: TRBJ1-1; CDR3 protein: CASSTTGMNTEAFF; CDR3 DNA: TGTGCCAGCAGCACAACAGGGATGAACACTGAAGCTTTCTTT
clone size: -; D gene: -; V gene: TRBV7-2; J gene: TRBJ2-3; CDR3 protein: CASSPGARTITDTQYF; CDR3 DNA: TGTGCCAGCAGCCCAGGGGCCCGGACAATCACAGATACGCAGTATTTT
clone size: few; D gene: -; V gene: TRBV6-2/TRBV6-3; J gene: TRBJ2-7; CDR3 protein: CASSYSSKQGDHEQYF; CDR3 DNA: TGTGCCAGCAGTTACTCGAGTAAGCAGGGTGACCACGAGCAGTACTTC
clone size: many; D gene: TRBD1; V gene: TRBV6-2/TRBV6-3; J gene: TRBJ2-7; CDR3 protein: CASSQGQFLF; CDR3 DNA: TGTGCCAGCAGCCAGGGACAGTTTCTCTTC
clone size: few; D gene: TRBD1; V gene: TRBV5-1; J gene: TRBJ1-2; CDR3 protein: CASSLDRGLLRGYTF; CDR3 DNA: TGCGCCAGCAGCTTGGACAGGGGGCTTTTGCGTGGCTACACCTTC
clone size: few; D gene: TRBD1; V gene: TRBV5-4; J gene: TRBJ1-1; CDR3 protein: CASSLGTGGMEAFF; CDR3 DNA: TGTGCCAGCAGCTTGGGGACAGGGGGCATGGAAGCTTTCTTT
clone size: -; D gene: -; V gene: TRBV4-3; J gene: TRBJ2-2; CDR3 protein: CASSPLSETNTGELFF; CDR3 DNA: TGCGCCAGCAGCCCCCTTTCGGAAACGAACACCGGGGAGCTGTTTTTT
clone size: few; D gene: -; V gene: TRBV20-1; J gene: TRBJ2-7; CDR3 protein: CSARDIRGASSYEQYF; CDR3 DNA: TGCAGTGCTAGAGATATCAGGGGGGCTAGCTCCTACGAGCAGTACTTC
clone size: few; D gene: -; V gene: TRBV4-3; J gene: TRBJ1-1; CDR3 protein: CASSQDGGTTEAFF; CDR3 DNA: TGCGCCAGCAGCCAAGATGGCGGGACCACTGAAGCTTTCTTT
clone size: -; D gene: -; V gene: TRBV7-9; J gene: TRBJ2-5; CDR3 protein: CAISLEGLGVYQETQYF; CDR3 DNA: TGTGCCATCAGCTTAGAGGGTCTCGGGGTGTACCAAGAGACCCAGTACTTC
clone size: -; D gene: TRBD2; V gene: TRBV4-2; J gene: TRBJ2-1; CDR3 protein: CASSQGGGRYNEQFF; CDR3 DNA: TGTGCCAGCAGCCAAGGGGGGGGTCGCTACAATGAGCAGTTCTTC
clone size: -; D gene: -; V gene: TRBV12-3/TRBV12-4; J gene: TRBJ1-4; CDR3 protein: CASSFEGEKLFF; CDR3 DNA: TGTGCCAGCAGTTTCGAGGGTGAAAAACTGTTTTTT
clone size: few; D gene: TRBD1; V gene: TRBV10-2; J gene: TRBJ2-1; CDR3 protein: CASSWTGGYNEQFF; CDR3 DNA: TGCGCCAGCAGTTGGACAGGGGGTTACAATGAGCAGTTCTTC
clone size: many; D gene: TRBD2; V gene: TRBV7-6; J gene: TRBJ2-5; CDR3 protein: CASSQSGGRETQYF; CDR3 DNA: TGTGCCAGCAGTCAAAGCGGGGGTCGGGAGACCCAGTACTTC
clone size: -; D gene: -; V gene: TRBV12-3/TRBV12-4; J gene: TRBJ2-2; CDR3 protein: CASSFLSGTPNTGELFF; CDR3 DNA: TGTGCCAGCAGTTTTTTATCCGGGACACCGAACACCGGGGAGCTGTTTTTT
clone size: -; D gene: -; V gene: TRBV7-9; J gene: TRBJ2-1; CDR3 protein: CASSLGGPPNEQFF; CDR3 DNA: TGTGCCAGCAGCTTAGGCGGCCCCCCCAATGAGCAGTTCTTC
clone size: few; D gene: -; V gene: TRBV20-1; J gene: TRBJ1-5; CDR3 protein: CSARDIEGERNQPQHF; CDR3 DNA: TGCAGTGCTAGAGATATCGAAGGAGAACGCAATCAGCCCCAGCATTTT
clone size: few; D gene: TRBD1; V gene: TRBV14; J gene: TRBJ2-7; CDR3 protein: CASSRDADRVSASPIF; CDR3 DNA: TGTGCCAGCAGCCGCGACGCGGACAGGGTTTCTGCCTCCCCTATCTTC
clone size: few; D gene: TRBD1; V gene: TRBV13; J gene: TRBJ2-7; CDR3 protein: CASSAERTGESTPYEQYF; CDR3 DNA: TGTGCCAGCAGCGCCGAGAGAACAGGGGAGTCTACCCCCTACGAGCAGTACTTC
clone size: -; D gene: -; V gene: TRBV27; J gene: TRBJ2-5; CDR3 protein: CASSFGGAKTQYF; CDR3 DNA: TGTGCCAGCAGTTTTGGGGGGGCCAAGACCCAGTACTTC
clone size: -; D gene: TRBD2; V gene: TRBV6-2/TRBV6-3; J gene: TRBJ2-7; CDR3 protein: CASARGRVEQYF; CDR3 DNA: TGTGCCAGCGCGAGAGGGAGGGTAGAGCAGTACTTC
clone size: -; D gene: -; V gene: TRBV11-2; J gene: TRBJ2-7; CDR3 protein: CASSLAGGGIYEQYF; CDR3 DNA: TGTGCCAGCAGCTTAGCTGGGGGGGGCATTTACGAGCAGTACTTC
clone size: -; D gene: TRBD1; V gene: TRBV4-1; J gene: TRBJ1-1; CDR3 protein: CASSHGDRVITEAFF; CDR3 DNA: TGCGCCAGCAGCCACGGCGACAGGGTAATCACTGAAGCTTTCTTT
clone size: few; D gene: -; V gene: TRBV27; J gene: TRBJ2-4; CDR3 protein: CASSRRDLAKNIQYF; CDR3 DNA: TGTGCCAGCAGTCGCAGGGACTTAGCCAAAAACATTCAGTACTTC
clone size: few; D gene: TRBD2; V gene: TRBV9; J gene: TRBJ2-3; CDR3 protein: CASSDNLAGGQDTQYF; CDR3 DNA: TGTGCCAGCAGCGACAACCTAGCGGGGGGGCAAGATACGCAGTATTTT
clone size: few; D gene: -; V gene: TRBV5-4; J gene: TRBJ1-1; CDR3 protein: CASSPLPGVNTEAFF; CDR3 DNA: TGTGCCAGCAGTCCTCTCCCCGGCGTAAACACTGAAGCTTTCTTT
clone size: few; D gene: -; V gene: TRBV3-1; J gene: TRBJ1-5; CDR3 protein: CASSRDRYSNQPQHF; CDR3 DNA: TGTGCCAGCAGTCGTGACAGATATAGCAATCAGCCCCAGCATTTT
clone size: -; D gene: -; V gene: TRBV29-1; J gene: TRBJ1-5; CDR3 protein: CSVEFGANQPQHF; CDR3 DNA: TGCAGCGTTGAATTCGGGGCCAATCAGCCCCAGCATTTT
clone size: few; D gene: -; V gene: TRBV6-5; J gene: TRBJ2-3; CDR3 protein: CASSYAALAGGTDTQYF; CDR3 DNA: TGTGCCAGCAGTTACGCCGCGCTAGCCGGGGGCACAGATACGCAGTATTTT
clone size: -; D gene: -; V gene: TRBV29-1; J gene: TRBJ2-5; CDR3 protein: CSVDGGGNQETQYF; CDR3 DNA: TGCAGCGTTGACGGAGGGGGCAATCAAGAGACCCAGTACTTC
clone size: -; D gene: TRBD1; V gene: TRBV7-9; J gene: TRBJ1-2; CDR3 protein: CASSFPTGKYGYTF; CDR3 DNA: TGTGCCAGCAGCTTCCCGACAGGGAAGTATGGCTACACCTTC
clone size: many; D gene: TRBD1; V gene: TRBV20-1; J gene: TRBJ1-1; CDR3 protein: CSAWDRGYTEAFF; CDR3 DNA: TGCAGTGCTTGGGACAGGGGGTACACTGAAGCTTTCTTT